The 11 T cell receptor beta chains reported below all come from one sample, sequenced in a study of OX40 agonist ivuxolimab in advanced cancers. Data came from immunoSEQ multiplex PCR; TCRdb stores just in-frame clones and leaves some out. The table has more than 95,000 clones, around 94% seen once. The sample in question was CD4+ or CD8+ T cells sorted from blood, obtained in a trial of the OX40 agonist ivuxolimab. The receptors were sampled from an adult with an advanced solid tumor such as melanoma, head and neck, liver or kidney cancer.

This chain joins TRBV14 and TRBJ2-2; possibly TRBD2 for D (5 bases). This CDR3 spans 15 amino acids. V was cut by 3 bases and J by 5 bases, with 13 bases left in between. Per germline, CDR1 SGHDN and CDR2 FVKESK. CDR3 loop: CASSQNSVRTGELFF. DNA of the CDR3: TGTGCCAGCAGCCAGAATAGCGTGCGTACCGGGGAGCTGTTTTTT.

The chain recombines TRBV5-4 with TRBJ2-7; D gene unclear. CDR1 and CDR2 (germline): SGHNT, YYREEE (reference sequence). The CDR3 contains 13 residues. V was trimmed by 0 bases and J by 1 base, leaving 5 bases between them. The CDR3 DNA follows: TGTGCCAGCAGCTTGGAACAGTCCTACGAGCAGTACTTC. It encodes CASSLEQSYEQYF.

The CDR3 DNA reads as TGTGCCAGCAGTGAAGAACAGGGTCTAAACTATGGCTACACCTTC. Residues: CASSEEQGLNYGYTF. The rearrangement joins TRBV2 to TRBJ1-2, with D possibly being TRBD1 (6 bases). V lost 1 base, J lost 2 bases, and 11 bases lay in between. The germline V gene has CDR1 SNHLY and CDR2 FYNNEI. The CDR3 is 15 residues long.

The rearrangement joins TRBV29-1 to TRBJ2-2; 8 bases map to TRBD1. This CDR3 is built from 15 residues. V lost 3 bases and J lost 6; bases outside the gene matches: 9. Germline V CDR1 and CDR2: SQVTM, ANQGSEA. DNA of the CDR3: TGCAGCGTTGAGTGGGACAGGTCGGAGGCCGGGGAGCTGTTTTTT. Residues: CSVEWDRSEAGELFF.

This sequence joins TRBV10-3 and TRBJ1-1; 7 nucleotides align to TRBD1. The CDR3 runs 12 residues. CDR1 is ENHRY, CDR2 SYGVKD, per germline. The J segment lost 4 bases and the V segment lost 5 bases, leaving 1 base of the junction unmatched. CDR3 bases: TGTGCCATCAGTCCAGGGGGCACTGAAGCTTTCTTT. This gives the protein CAISPGGTEAFF.

This chain connects TRBV7-2 to TRBJ1-1; D is unclear. V lost 1 base to trimming and J lost 7 bases, with 16 bases between them. Germline assignment: CDR1 SGHTA and CDR2 FQGNSA. The CDR3 is made up of 15 amino acids. CDR3 sequence reads: CASSLDPTRRGEAFF. The CDR3 nucleotides are TGTGCCAGCAGCTTAGATCCTACAAGGAGAGGTGAAGCTTTCTTT. Full variable domain (remainder filled in from reference TRBV7-2 and TRBJ1-1): GAGVSQSPSNKVTEKGKDVELRCDPISGHTALYWYRQSLGQGLEFLIYFQGNSAPDKSGLPSDRFSAERTGGSVSTLTIQRTQQEDSAVYLCASSLDPTRRGEAFFGQGTRLTVV.

This chain uses TRBV5-6 with TRBJ1-3; 8 bases align to TRBD1. The CDR3 sequence is 14 residues long. Looked up from germline, CDR1 is SGHDT and CDR2 is YYEEEE. The trim removed 5 bases at V and 5 bases at J, leaving 6 bases unmatched. The chain's CDR3 is CASRSWTGRNTIYF. CDR3 bases: TGTGCCAGCAGATCATGGACAGGGAGAAACACCATATATTTT.

The chain carries TRBV6-6 and TRBJ1-2; 9 bases agree with TRBD1. The germline V gene encodes CDR1 MNHNY and CDR2 SVGAGI (reference sequence). V was clipped by 7 bases and J by 3 bases; unmatched bases: 3. CDR3 length equals 13 residues. CDR3 loop: CASTGQGDYGYTF. As DNA, the CDR3 is TGTGCCAGCACGGGACAGGGAGACTATGGCTACACCTTC.

V usage is TRBV5-4 and J usage is TRBJ1-3; no firm D call. The length of the CDR3 is 12 residues. V lost 1 base and J lost 4, with 3 bases in between. CDR1 is SGHNT and CDR2 is YYREEE in the germline V gene (reference sequence). The CDR3 DNA is TGTGCCAGCAGCTTGCGGGGAAACACCATATATTTT. It codes for CASSLRGNTIYF.

The chain couples TRBV10-3 to TRBJ1-1; D gene uncertain. The CDR3 has 14 residues. The V end lost 0 bases, the J end lost 0 bases, and 5 bases lay between the germline ends. The germline gives CDR1 ENHRY, CDR2 SYGVKD. CDR3 DNA: TGTGCCATCAGTGAGTCGAAGGTGAACACTGAAGCTTTCTTT. Residues: CAISESKVNTEAFF.

In nucleotides, the CDR3 is TGTGCCAGCAGACCGGGACAAACGAACACTGAAGCTTTCTTT. Translated: CASRPGQTNTEAFF. The chain couples TRBV6-5 to TRBJ1-1, with D perhaps matching TRBD1 (6 bases). The V gene's germline CDR1 is MNHEY and CDR2 SVGAGI. This CDR3 has 14 amino acids. Trimming stripped 6 bases from V and 1 base from J, with 12 bases between.